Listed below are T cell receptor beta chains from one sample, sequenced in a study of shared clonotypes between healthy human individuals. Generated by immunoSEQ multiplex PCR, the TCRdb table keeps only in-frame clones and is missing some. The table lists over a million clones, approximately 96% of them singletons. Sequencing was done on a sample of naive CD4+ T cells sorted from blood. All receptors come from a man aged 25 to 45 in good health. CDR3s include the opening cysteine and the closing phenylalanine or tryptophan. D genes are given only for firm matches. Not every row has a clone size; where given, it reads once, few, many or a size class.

TGTGCCAGCAGCTTATCCCTTGGGGGGCCAAATATCGAGCAGTACTTC	CASSLSLGGPNIEQYF	.	.	TRBJ2-7	TRBV7-9	16
TGCGCCAGCAGTGAGTCGCTAGCATTTGAGACCCAGTACTTC	CASSESLAFETQYF	.	.	TRBJ2-5	TRBV10-1	14
TGTGCCAGCAGCCCACGACAGGGAACCGGACTAGCGACGGTTAATGAGCAGTTCTTC	CASSPRQGTGLATVNEQFF	.	TRBD2	TRBJ2-1	TRBV11-3	19
TGTGCCAGCAGCTTAGAGCCCCGGGGCTACAATGAGCAGTTCTTC	CASSLEPRGYNEQFF	.	.	TRBJ2-1	TRBV7-9	15
TGTGCCAGCGGACGGACTTCTAGCACAGATACGCAGTATTTT	CASGRTSSTDTQYF	.	.	TRBJ2-3	TRBV6-5	14
TGTGCCAGCAGGGCGACAGGGGCTAGCACAGATACGCAGTATTTT	CASRATGASTDTQYF	.	TRBD1	TRBJ2-3	TRBV6-1	15
TGTGCCAGCAGTCCGAGGAGGGTTGGATCCAATGAGCAGTTCTTC	CASSPRRVGSNEQFF	.	.	TRBJ2-1	TRBV27	15
TGTGCCAGCAGTCCCGGGAGGTCCCAGTACTTC	CASSPGRSQYF	.	TRBD2	TRBJ2-5	TRBV6-1	11
TGTGCCAGCAGTTCCCTAGGCCAGGGACATCGTCCTCACCGGGAGCTGTTTTTT	CASSSLGQGHRPHRELFF	.	.	TRBJ2-2	TRBV28	18
TGTGCCAGCAGTTACTGGGACAGACAAGAGACCCAGTACTTC	CASSYWDRQETQYF	.	TRBD1	TRBJ2-5	TRBV6-5	14
TGCAGCGTTGAGGGTAGCGGTTACAATGAGCAGTTCTTC	CSVEGSGYNEQFF	few	.	TRBJ2-1	TRBV29-1	13
TGTGCCAGCAGCCCATTTCAAAGCGGGAGAGTCGGTACGCAGTATTTT	CASSPFQSGRVGTQYF	once	TRBD2	TRBJ2-3	TRBV2	16
TGTGCCAGCAGCTTGTCTCGGCAGGCGAACACCATATATTTT	CASSLSRQANTIYF	.	.	TRBJ1-3	TRBV5-5	14
TGCGCCAGCGGCGGGGACGGGACAGGGGAAGAAAAACTGTTTTTT	CASGGDGTGEEKLFF	.	TRBD1	TRBJ1-4	TRBV5-1	15
TGTGCCAGCAGTAGACGGGGAGAAAACTATGGCTACACCTTC	CASSRRGENYGYTF	.	.	TRBJ1-2	TRBV9	14
TGCGCCAGCAGTGACCCGACAGGGAACTCCTACAATGAGCAGTTCTTC	CASSDPTGNSYNEQFF	.	TRBD1	TRBJ2-1	TRBV10-1	16
TGTGCCAGCAGCTTAAAGGCGGGAGGGCCCTCCGAGCAGTACTTC	CASSLKAGGPSEQYF	.	TRBD2	TRBJ2-7	TRBV7-3	15
TGCGCCAGCAGCTATGAAACGGGACAGGTAAACTCTGGGGCCAACGTCCTGACTTTC	CASSYETGQVNSGANVLTF	.	TRBD1	TRBJ2-6	TRBV5-1	19
TGTGCCAGCGGGGGACTAGCGGGACTATACGAGCAGTACTTC	CASGGLAGLYEQYF	once	TRBD2	TRBJ2-7	TRBV6-1	14
TGCGCCAGCAGCTTCTTGGGGACTAGCGGGATAGGCACAGATACGCAGTATTTT	CASSFLGTSGIGTDTQYF	.	TRBD2	TRBJ2-3	TRBV5-1	18
TGTGCCAGCGCTTCTGCAGGGTACATGAACACTGAAGCTTTCTTT	CASASAGYMNTEAFF	.	.	TRBJ1-1	TRBV6-5	15
TGTGCCATCAGCCCAGGCACAGATACGCAGTATTTT	CAISPGTDTQYF	.	.	TRBJ2-3	TRBV10-3	12
TGTGCCAGCAGTAAACGATTTGGGGATGGCTACACCTTC	CASSKRFGDGYTF	.	.	TRBJ1-2	TRBV6-6	13
TGTGCCATTGGACAGGGGGATGAAAAACTGTTTTTT	CAIGQGDEKLFF	.	TRBD1	TRBJ1-4	TRBV10-3	12
TGCGCCAGCAGCTTGGGTGCTAGCGGGAGTATGGGGACCCAGTACTTC	CASSLGASGSMGTQYF	.	TRBD2	TRBJ2-5	TRBV5-1	16